This is a list of T cell receptor beta chains from one sample in a study of T cells in Graves' hyperthyroidism and ophthalmopathy. TCRdb processed the multiplex PCR reads anew with MiXCR; each CDR3 protein has one entry. The sample lists 340,000 or so distinct CDR3 sequences; around 20% were seen once. Sequencing was carried out using blood. These receptors were obtained from a woman aged 45-65 years with Graves' hyperthyroidism. Each CDR3 is given with its conserved first and last residue. A D gene is named only where the DNA matches it firmly. Size values are once, few and many counts, or a class for expanded clones, and some rows have none.

CDR3 DNA: TGTGCCAGCAGTTTTCCCCTCACTGAAGCTTTCTTT
CDR3 protein: CASSFPLTEAFF
clone size: NA
CDR3 length: 12
V gene: TRBV28
D gene: NA
J gene: TRBJ1-1

CDR3 DNA: TGTGCCAGCAGCTTAACAGGGAACTCCTACGAGCAGTACTTC
CDR3 protein: CASSLTGNSYEQYF
clone size: many
CDR3 length: 14
V gene: TRBV7-3
D gene: NA
J gene: TRBJ2-7

CDR3 DNA: TGCGCCAGCAGCCGTTCGGGAAAACTGTTTTTT
CDR3 protein: CASSRSGKLFF
clone size: NA
CDR3 length: 11
V gene: TRBV4-1
D gene: NA
J gene: TRBJ1-4

CDR3 DNA: TGTGCCAGCAGCTTGGGACTAGCCAGCGAGCAGTACTTC
CDR3 protein: CASSLGLASEQYF
clone size: many
CDR3 length: 13
V gene: TRBV7-2
D gene: TRBD2
J gene: TRBJ2-7

CDR3 DNA: TGTGCCAGCTCCCGGGGGGCTAGCGGGAGGGTTTTTGAGCAGTTCTTC
CDR3 protein: CASSRGASGRVFEQFF
clone size: many
CDR3 length: 16
V gene: TRBV7-2
D gene: TRBD2
J gene: TRBJ2-1

CDR3 DNA: TGTGCCAGCAGTTGGGGACCCGAGGGGACCCAGTACTTC
CDR3 protein: CASSWGPEGTQYF
clone size: few
CDR3 length: 13
V gene: TRBV28
D gene: NA
J gene: TRBJ2-5

CDR3 DNA: TGTGCCACCAAGGGGGGTACCAATGAGCAGTTCTTC
CDR3 protein: CATKGGTNEQFF
clone size: few
CDR3 length: 12
V gene: TRBV24-1
D gene: NA
J gene: TRBJ2-1

CDR3 DNA: TGCGCCAGCAGCCAAGTTATGGGACAGGGAGTCCACGAGCAGTACTTC
CDR3 protein: CASSQVMGQGVHEQYF
clone size: few
CDR3 length: 16
V gene: TRBV4-1
D gene: TRBD1
J gene: TRBJ2-7

CDR3 DNA: TGTGCCAGCAGTTACCGACAGGATGAAGCTTTCTTT
CDR3 protein: CASSYRQDEAFF
clone size: many
CDR3 length: 12
V gene: TRBV12-3/TRBV12-4
D gene: NA
J gene: TRBJ1-1

CDR3 DNA: TGTGCCAGCATCCCCGACCCAGCGGACACAGATACGCAGTATTTT
CDR3 protein: CASIPDPADTDTQYF
clone size: many
CDR3 length: 15
V gene: TRBV28
D gene: NA
J gene: TRBJ2-3

CDR3 DNA: TGTGCCAGCAGTTTACCCCGGACAGGGTCCTACAATGAGCAGTTCTTC
CDR3 protein: CASSLPRTGSYNEQFF
clone size: many
CDR3 length: 16
V gene: TRBV12-3/TRBV12-4
D gene: TRBD1
J gene: TRBJ2-1

CDR3 DNA: TGTGCCAGCAGCGCCGGGACTAGCGGGAGAATCCAATTGGGTGAGCAGTTCTTC
CDR3 protein: CASSAGTSGRIQLGEQFF
clone size: many
CDR3 length: 18
V gene: TRBV9
D gene: TRBD2
J gene: TRBJ2-1

CDR3 DNA: TGTGCCAGCTCACCGGACAGGGGGCAAGGAAACACCATATATTTT
CDR3 protein: CASSPDRGQGNTIYF
clone size: many
CDR3 length: 15
V gene: TRBV18
D gene: TRBD1
J gene: TRBJ1-3

CDR3 DNA: TGTGCCAGCAAGGGGGACACATCCTACAATGAGCAGTTCTTC
CDR3 protein: CASKGDTSYNEQFF
clone size: NA
CDR3 length: 14
V gene: TRBV12-3/TRBV12-4
D gene: NA
J gene: TRBJ2-1

CDR3 DNA: TGTGCCAGCAGTCCAGGGGAGGGCTCTGGGGCCAACGTCCTGACTTTC
CDR3 protein: CASSPGEGSGANVLTF
clone size: NA
CDR3 length: 16
V gene: TRBV28
D gene: NA
J gene: TRBJ2-6

CDR3 DNA: TGTGCCAGCAGCACAGGGACAGGGAAAACGGGAGAGCAGTACTTC
CDR3 protein: CASSTGTGKTGEQYF
clone size: many
CDR3 length: 15
V gene: TRBV7-9
D gene: TRBD1
J gene: TRBJ2-7

CDR3 DNA: TGTGTCCGGAGAGTAGGCTACGAGCAGTACTTC
CDR3 protein: CVRRVGYEQYF
clone size: few
CDR3 length: 11
V gene: TRBV30
D gene: NA
J gene: TRBJ2-7

CDR3 DNA: TGCGCCAGCAGCCAGATCACCGGGACAGGGGGGAGGAATGAGCAGTTCTTC
CDR3 protein: CASSQITGTGGRNEQFF
clone size: few
CDR3 length: 17
V gene: TRBV4-1
D gene: TRBD1
J gene: TRBJ2-1

CDR3 DNA: TGTGCCAGCAGCCCGCGCCCCTGGGCTCTCGAGCAGTACTTC
CDR3 protein: CASSPRPWALEQYF
clone size: few
CDR3 length: 14
V gene: TRBV7-8
D gene: NA
J gene: TRBJ2-7

CDR3 DNA: TGTGCCAGCAGTGTTGGGGACAGCTCCTACAATGAGCAGTTCTTC
CDR3 protein: CASSVGDSSYNEQFF
clone size: many
CDR3 length: 15
V gene: TRBV2
D gene: TRBD1
J gene: TRBJ2-1

CDR3 DNA: TGTGCCAGCAGCTCCGAACTGGGTGAAGCTTTCTTT
CDR3 protein: CASSSELGEAFF
clone size: many
CDR3 length: 12
V gene: TRBV7-9
D gene: NA
J gene: TRBJ1-1

CDR3 DNA: TGTGCCAGCAGTTTTGAACAGCTTGGCTCTGGAAACACCATATATTTT
CDR3 protein: CASSFEQLGSGNTIYF
clone size: many
CDR3 length: 16
V gene: TRBV12-3/TRBV12-4
D gene: NA
J gene: TRBJ1-3

CDR3 DNA: TGCAGTGCTAGAGTTCAAGGTGGGAGCAATCAGCCCCAGCATTTT
CDR3 protein: CSARVQGGSNQPQHF
clone size: few
CDR3 length: 15
V gene: TRBV20-1
D gene: NA
J gene: TRBJ1-5

CDR3 DNA: TGTGCCAGCAGCTTCCAGGGGGCCGGCACAGATACGCAGTATTTT
CDR3 protein: CASSFQGAGTDTQYF
clone size: many
CDR3 length: 15
V gene: TRBV5-6
D gene: TRBD1
J gene: TRBJ2-3

CDR3 DNA: TGTGCCAGCAGCTTAGCGGCAGAACCAACTAATGAAAAACTGTTTTTT
CDR3 protein: CASSLAAEPTNEKLFF
clone size: NA
CDR3 length: 16
V gene: TRBV11-2
D gene: NA
J gene: TRBJ1-4

CDR3 DNA: TGTGCCAGCAGTTTACCCCAGATAAGACAAGAGACCCAGTACTTC
CDR3 protein: CASSLPQIRQETQYF
clone size: few
CDR3 length: 15
V gene: TRBV28
D gene: NA
J gene: TRBJ2-5

CDR3 DNA: TGTGCCAGCATCGTTAGAGGGGATGGGACGATAAAAAACATTCAGTACTTC
CDR3 protein: CASIVRGDGTIKNIQYF
clone size: many
CDR3 length: 17
V gene: TRBV7-4
D gene: NA
J gene: TRBJ2-4

CDR3 DNA: TGTGCCAGCAGCGTAGGTAGACGTCGTAATGAAAAACTGTTTTTT
CDR3 protein: CASSVGRRRNEKLFF
clone size: few
CDR3 length: 15
V gene: TRBV9
D gene: NA
J gene: TRBJ1-4

CDR3 DNA: TGCAGTGCTAGAAAAGGGGCCGAAAAACTGTTTTTT
CDR3 protein: CSARKGAEKLFF
clone size: many
CDR3 length: 12
V gene: TRBV20-1
D gene: NA
J gene: TRBJ1-4

CDR3 DNA: TGTGCCAGCAACGACAGGAGAAGAGGGAATGAGCAGTTCTTC
CDR3 protein: CASNDRRRGNEQFF
clone size: many
CDR3 length: 14
V gene: TRBV12-3/TRBV12-4
D gene: NA
J gene: TRBJ2-1

CDR3 DNA: TGTGCCAGCAGCCATGGTGGGGATGAGCAGTTCTTC
CDR3 protein: CASSHGGDEQFF
clone size: many
CDR3 length: 12
V gene: TRBV3-1
D gene: NA
J gene: TRBJ2-1

CDR3 DNA: TGTGCCAGCAGTCCCCTAGCGGGCTGGGAGAGGGGTGAGCAGTTCTTC
CDR3 protein: CASSPLAGWERGEQFF
clone size: few
CDR3 length: 16
V gene: TRBV5-8
D gene: TRBD2
J gene: TRBJ2-1

CDR3 DNA: TGTGCCAGCAGTTCCGGGACAGGGTCTTCCGGCTACACCTTC
CDR3 protein: CASSSGTGSSGYTF
clone size: many
CDR3 length: 14
V gene: TRBV12-3/TRBV12-4
D gene: TRBD1
J gene: TRBJ1-2

CDR3 DNA: TGTGCCAGCAGCTTAGAGAGGGAGACCCAGTACTTC
CDR3 protein: CASSLERETQYF
clone size: many
CDR3 length: 12
V gene: TRBV7-2
D gene: NA
J gene: TRBJ2-5

CDR3 DNA: TGCGCCAGCAGCCCGGGGACTAGCGGGAGATGGGGCACAGATACGCAGTATTTT
CDR3 protein: CASSPGTSGRWGTDTQYF
clone size: few
CDR3 length: 18
V gene: TRBV5-1
D gene: TRBD2
J gene: TRBJ2-3

CDR3 DNA: TGTGCCAGCAACTATGGACAGAGCTCCTACAATGAGCAGTTCTTC
CDR3 protein: CASNYGQSSYNEQFF
clone size: many
CDR3 length: 15
V gene: TRBV11-3
D gene: NA
J gene: TRBJ2-1

CDR3 DNA: TGCAGCGTGAGGGGGGGCGGGGAGCTGTTTTTT
CDR3 protein: CSVRGGGELFF
clone size: many
CDR3 length: 11
V gene: TRBV29-1
D gene: NA
J gene: TRBJ2-2

CDR3 DNA: TGTGCCAGCAGCTTGAAAGCCATTGAAGCTTTCTTT
CDR3 protein: CASSLKAIEAFF
clone size: many
CDR3 length: 12
V gene: TRBV11-2
D gene: NA
J gene: TRBJ1-1

CDR3 DNA: TGTGCCAGCAGCGTAGATCCCATAGGGCTAAACTATGGCTACACCTTC
CDR3 protein: CASSVDPIGLNYGYTF
clone size: few
CDR3 length: 16
V gene: TRBV9
D gene: NA
J gene: TRBJ1-2

CDR3 DNA: TGCAGTGTCCGAGGACCACAGGGGCACCATCTAGCCAAAAACATTCAGTACTTC
CDR3 protein: CSVRGPQGHHLAKNIQYF
clone size: many
CDR3 length: 18
V gene: TRBV20-1
D gene: TRBD1
J gene: TRBJ2-4

CDR3 DNA: TGCAGTGCTAGAGACCGGACTCGGTTTGGCTACACCTTC
CDR3 protein: CSARDRTRFGYTF
clone size: many
CDR3 length: 13
V gene: TRBV20-1
D gene: NA
J gene: TRBJ1-2

CDR3 DNA: TGTGCTAGTGGTTTGAGTACAGGCGCAACTAATGAAAAACTGTTTTTT
CDR3 protein: CASGLSTGATNEKLFF
clone size: once
CDR3 length: 16
V gene: TRBV12-5
D gene: NA
J gene: TRBJ1-4

CDR3 DNA: TGTGCCAGCAGCTTAAACAGCGGCGCAGATACGCAGTATTTT
CDR3 protein: CASSLNSGADTQYF
clone size: few
CDR3 length: 14
V gene: TRBV7-3
D gene: NA
J gene: TRBJ2-3

CDR3 DNA: TGTGCCAGCAGCTCTAAGCGGGGTTTGGTCCACTACGAGCAGTACTTC
CDR3 protein: CASSSKRGLVHYEQYF
clone size: many
CDR3 length: 16
V gene: TRBV7-2
D gene: TRBD2
J gene: TRBJ2-7

CDR3 DNA: TGCGCCAGCAGCTCCCAGAGAATGGAAGGTGGCTACACCTTC
CDR3 protein: CASSSQRMEGGYTF
clone size: NA
CDR3 length: 14
V gene: TRBV5-1
D gene: NA
J gene: TRBJ1-2

CDR3 DNA: TGTGCCATCAGTGAAAGCTCCTACGAGCAGTACTTC
CDR3 protein: CAISESSYEQYF
clone size: NA
CDR3 length: 12
V gene: TRBV10-3
D gene: NA
J gene: TRBJ2-7

CDR3 DNA: TGTGCCAGCGGGACAGCTCAAGAGACCCAGTACTTC
CDR3 protein: CASGTAQETQYF
clone size: many
CDR3 length: 12
V gene: TRBV11-3
D gene: TRBD1
J gene: TRBJ2-5

CDR3 DNA: TGTGCCAGTAGTAGGGGACGGGACAGTAGCACCAAAAACATTCAGTACTTC
CDR3 protein: CASSRGRDSSTKNIQYF
clone size: NA
CDR3 length: 17
V gene: TRBV19
D gene: TRBD1
J gene: TRBJ2-4